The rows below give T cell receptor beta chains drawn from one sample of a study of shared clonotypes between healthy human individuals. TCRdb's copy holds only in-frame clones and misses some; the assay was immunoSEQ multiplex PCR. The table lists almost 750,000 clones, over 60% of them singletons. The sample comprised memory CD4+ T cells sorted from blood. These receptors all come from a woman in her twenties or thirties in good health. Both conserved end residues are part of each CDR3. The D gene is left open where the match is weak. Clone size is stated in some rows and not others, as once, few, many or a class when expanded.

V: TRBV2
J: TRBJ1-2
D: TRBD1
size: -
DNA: TGTGCCAGCTCGACAGGGGTAGGCTACACCTTC
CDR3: CASSTGVGYTF

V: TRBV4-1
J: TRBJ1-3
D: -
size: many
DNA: TGCGCCAGCAGCCAAGATCAGGGAAACACCATATATTTT
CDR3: CASSQDQGNTIYF

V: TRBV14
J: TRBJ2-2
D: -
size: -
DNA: TGTGCCAGCAGCCAAGAGACTTTGATTGGGACCGGGGAGCTGTTTTTT
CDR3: CASSQETLIGTGELFF

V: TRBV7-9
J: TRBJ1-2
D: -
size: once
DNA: TGTGCCAGCAGCTTACTGACTGAAAACTATGGCTACACCTTC
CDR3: CASSLLTENYGYTF

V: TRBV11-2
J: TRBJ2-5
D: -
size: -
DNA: TGTGCCAGCAGCTTAGATCTCCATGGGTTTCCCCAAGAGACCCAGTACTTC
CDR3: CASSLDLHGFPQETQYF

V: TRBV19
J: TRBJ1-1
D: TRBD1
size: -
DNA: TGTGCCAGTAGTCAGTTCGGGATCGAGGGACAGGGGAACACTGAAGCTTTCTTT
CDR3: CASSQFGIEGQGNTEAFF

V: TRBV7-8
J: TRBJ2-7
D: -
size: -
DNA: TGTGCCAGCAGCTTAGGCGGTGGGGGTTTCTCCTACGAGCAGTACTTC
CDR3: CASSLGGGGFSYEQYF

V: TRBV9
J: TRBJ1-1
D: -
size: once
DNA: TGTGCCAGCAGCGTAGCCCCGACACCGAACACTGAAGCTTTCTTT
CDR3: CASSVAPTPNTEAFF

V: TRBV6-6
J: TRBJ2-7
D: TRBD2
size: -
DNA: TGTGCCAGCAGTCCTAGCGGGGGACCTTACGAGCAGTACTTC
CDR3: CASSPSGGPYEQYF

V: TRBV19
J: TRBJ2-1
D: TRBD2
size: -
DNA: TGTGCCAGTAGAACGGTCCTAGCGGGAGCTCATGAGCAGTTCTTC
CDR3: CASRTVLAGAHEQFF

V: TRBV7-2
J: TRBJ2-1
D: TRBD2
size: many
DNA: TGTGCCAGCAGCCTAGGGGGACTAGCGGGAGGGTTAAATGAGCAGTTCTTC
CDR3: CASSLGGLAGGLNEQFF

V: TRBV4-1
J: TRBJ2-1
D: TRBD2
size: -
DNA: TGCGCCAGCAGCCTCTCCCCCGGGAGCGGGAGGGGACACAATGAGCAGTTCTTC
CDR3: CASSLSPGSGRGHNEQFF

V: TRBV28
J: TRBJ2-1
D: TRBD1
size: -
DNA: TGTGCCAGCAGCTCGGGACAGGGGGCTAGGGAGTTCTTC
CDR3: CASSSGQGAREFF

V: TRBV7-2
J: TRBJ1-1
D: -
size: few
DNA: TGTGCCAGCAGCCCATATCAGGGTTGGGCTTTCTTT
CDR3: CASSPYQGWAFF

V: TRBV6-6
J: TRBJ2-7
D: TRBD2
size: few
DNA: TGTGCCAGCAGAACCGGGGGGAGAGGCGAGCAGTACTTC
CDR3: CASRTGGRGEQYF

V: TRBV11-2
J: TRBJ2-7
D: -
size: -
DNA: TGTGCCAGCAGCTCGGAGGGCCTCAAGTACTTC
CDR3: CASSSEGLKYF

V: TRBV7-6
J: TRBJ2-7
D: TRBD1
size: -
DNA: TGTGCCAGCAGCTGGGACAGGGGCAAAATCTTC
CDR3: CASSWDRGKIF

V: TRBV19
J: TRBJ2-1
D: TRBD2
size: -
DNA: TGTGCCAGTAACCCCCCGGGACTAGCGGGTGACGGTGAGCAGTTCTTC
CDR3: CASNPPGLAGDGEQFF

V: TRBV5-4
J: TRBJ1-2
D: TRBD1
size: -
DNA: TGTGCCAGCAGCGGACAACAGACAGGGGGCTATGGCTACACCTTC
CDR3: CASSGQQTGGYGYTF

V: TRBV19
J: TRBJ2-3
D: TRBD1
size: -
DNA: TGTGCCACCAACCCAGGGGGTAGCACAGATACGCAGTATTTT
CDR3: CATNPGGSTDTQYF

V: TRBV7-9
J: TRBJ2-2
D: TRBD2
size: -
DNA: TGTGCCAGCAGCTTAGGGGAGGGGACCGGGGAGCTGTTTTTT
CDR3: CASSLGEGTGELFF

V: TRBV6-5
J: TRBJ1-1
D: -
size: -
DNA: TGTGCCAGCGGAAAGGGTGTGGGGAACACTGAAGCTTTCTTT
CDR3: CASGKGVGNTEAFF

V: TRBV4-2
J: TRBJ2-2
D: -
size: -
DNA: TGTGCCAGCAGCCGATATACCGGGGAGCTGTTTTTT
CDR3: CASSRYTGELFF

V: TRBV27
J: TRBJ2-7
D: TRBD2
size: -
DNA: TGTGCCAGCAGTACTGTCCGCGGGAGGGTCTACGAGCAGTACTTC
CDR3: CASSTVRGRVYEQYF

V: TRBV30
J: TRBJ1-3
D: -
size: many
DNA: TGTGCCTGGAGTACTGGGCCGGGAAACACCATATATTTT
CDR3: CAWSTGPGNTIYF

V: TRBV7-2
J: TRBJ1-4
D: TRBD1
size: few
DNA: TGTGCCAGCAGCTTGACAGGGATTAATGAAAAACTGTTTTTT
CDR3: CASSLTGINEKLFF

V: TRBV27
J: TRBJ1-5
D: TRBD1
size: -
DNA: TGTGCCAGCAGTCGGACAGGGAGCAATCAGCCCCAGCATTTT
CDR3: CASSRTGSNQPQHF

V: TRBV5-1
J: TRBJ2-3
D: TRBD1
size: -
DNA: TGCGCCAGCAGCCCGGACAGGAGAAGTCGGGATACGCAGTATTTT
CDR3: CASSPDRRSRDTQYF

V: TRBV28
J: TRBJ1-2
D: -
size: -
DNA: TGTGCCAGCAGTCAACCGGGGTCCCTTAACTATGGCTACACCTTC
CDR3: CASSQPGSLNYGYTF

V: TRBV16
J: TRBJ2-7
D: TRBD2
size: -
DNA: TGTGCCAGCACCGAAAAGCGGGAGTCCCACGAGCAGTACTTC
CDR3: CASTEKRESHEQYF

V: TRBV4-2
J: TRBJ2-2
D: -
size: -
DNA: TGTGCCAGCAGCCATGGACGAATGAACACCGGGGAGCTGTTTTTT
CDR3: CASSHGRMNTGELFF

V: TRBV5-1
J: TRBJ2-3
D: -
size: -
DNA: TGCGCCAGCAGCTTGTATCAGACCACAGATACGCAGTATTTT
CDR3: CASSLYQTTDTQYF

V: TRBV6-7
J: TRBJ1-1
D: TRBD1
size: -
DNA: TGTGCCAGCAGTAACCCGCCGGACAGGGAGGTCTCTGAAGCTTTCTTT
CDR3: CASSNPPDREVSEAFF

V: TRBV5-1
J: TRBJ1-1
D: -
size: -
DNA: TGCGCCAGCAGCCAAACACCGGCGAACACTGAAGCTTTCTTT
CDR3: CASSQTPANTEAFF

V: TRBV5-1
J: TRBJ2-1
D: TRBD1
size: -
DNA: TGCGCCAGCAGCTTGGGGGACAGAGATGACAATGAGCAGTTCTTC
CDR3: CASSLGDRDDNEQFF

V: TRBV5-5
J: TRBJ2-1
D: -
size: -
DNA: TGTGCCAGCAGCTTGGGGCTAGCCCTGAACAATGAGCAGTTCTTC
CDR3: CASSLGLALNNEQFF

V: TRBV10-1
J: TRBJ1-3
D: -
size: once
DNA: TGCGCCCTCGAGGGCCGTCCCGGAAACACCATATATTTT
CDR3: CALEGRPGNTIYF

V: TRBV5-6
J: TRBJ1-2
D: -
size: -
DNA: TGTGCCAGCAGCTTAGCGGGGATTGACAACTATGGCTACACCTTC
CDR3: CASSLAGIDNYGYTF

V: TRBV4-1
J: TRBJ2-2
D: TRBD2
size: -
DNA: TGCGCCAGCAGCCAGGGACTAGCGGGAGAGAGGACCGGGGAGCTGTTTTTT
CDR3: CASSQGLAGERTGELFF

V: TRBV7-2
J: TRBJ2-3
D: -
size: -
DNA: TGTGCCAGCAGCCTTAGGGCGGGGTCGGGCACAGATACGCAGTATTTT
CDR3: CASSLRAGSGTDTQYF

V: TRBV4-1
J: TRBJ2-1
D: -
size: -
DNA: TGCGCCAGCAGCCAAGCCCACTTCATAAATGAGCAGTTCTTC
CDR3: CASSQAHFINEQFF

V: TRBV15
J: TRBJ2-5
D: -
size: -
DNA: TGTGCCACCAGCAGAGATATAGGCGGTCAAGAGACCCAGTACTTC
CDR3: CATSRDIGGQETQYF

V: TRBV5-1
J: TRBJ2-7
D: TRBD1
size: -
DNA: TGCGCCAGCAGCCCGAGGACAGGAAGCTCCTACGAGCAGTACTTC
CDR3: CASSPRTGSSYEQYF

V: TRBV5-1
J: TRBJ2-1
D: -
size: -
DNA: TGCGCCAGCAGCTATGGAGGTGGGATCACCTACAATGAGCAGTTCTTC
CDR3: CASSYGGGITYNEQFF

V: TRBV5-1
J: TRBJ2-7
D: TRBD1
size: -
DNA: TGCGCCAGCAGCTCGGGACAGGGACTGGGAGAGCAGTACTTC
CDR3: CASSSGQGLGEQYF

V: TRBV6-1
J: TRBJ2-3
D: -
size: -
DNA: TGTGCCACTAGCGTCCAGGTCCTCTCCAAAGATACGCAGTATTTT
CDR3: CATSVQVLSKDTQYF

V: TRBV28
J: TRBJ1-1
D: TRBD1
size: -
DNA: TGTGCCAGCAGTTCCACAGGGGGCGCAAATCCTGAAGCTTTCTTT
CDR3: CASSSTGGANPEAFF

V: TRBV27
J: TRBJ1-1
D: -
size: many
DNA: TGTGCCAGCAGTTTAAGCCCCTTAACTGAAGCTTTCTTT
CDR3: CASSLSPLTEAFF

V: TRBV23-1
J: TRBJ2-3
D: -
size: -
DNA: TGCGCCAGCAGTCTAGGGACACCACGGTCGGGTTCCACAGATACGCAGTATTTT
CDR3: CASSLGTPRSGSTDTQYF

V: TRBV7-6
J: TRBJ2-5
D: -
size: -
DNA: TGTGCCAGCAGCTTAGGGGCAGTCATAGAGACCCAGTACTTC
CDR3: CASSLGAVIETQYF

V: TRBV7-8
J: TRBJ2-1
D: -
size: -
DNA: TGTGCCAGCAGCCCTACTTTAAGCTCCTACAATGAGCAGTTCTTC
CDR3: CASSPTLSSYNEQFF